The 30 T cell receptor beta chains reported below all come from one sample, sequenced in a study of T cell repertoires in cytomegalovirus infection. For these receptors, no antigen is known. TCRdb re-derived calls from the reads in MiXCR, one entry per CDR3 protein. The table has fewer than 1,000,000 distinct CDR3 sequences, roughly 31% seen once. The sequencing here drew on cultured CD8+ T cells from PBMCs, taken from culture after CMV antigen stimulation. The receptors stem from a human donor in good health (CMV status not recorded). Some clones in this sample may be carry-over from other donors' samples.

This chain's CDR3 is CSVEVVRGSEAFF. CDR3 sequence (DNA): TGCAGCGTTGAAGTAGTCAGGGGCTCTGAAGCTTTCTTT. This chain uses TRBV29-1 with TRBJ1-1, with a weak D call TRBD1 (6 bases). Trimming stripped 1 base from V and 6 bases from J, with 12 bases between. The CDR3 is 13 amino acids. Germline-derived CDR1 and CDR2 are SQVTM and ANQGSEA.

This clonotype has more than one count but fewer than ten. This chain uses TRBV15 with TRBJ1-4; 7 bases align to TRBD1. The CDR3 totals 14 residues. The germline gives CDR1 LNHNV, CDR2 YYDKDF (reference sequence). The J segment lost 5 bases and the V segment lost 3 bases, leaving 3 bases of the junction unmatched. CDR3 in DNA: TGTGCCACCAGCAGGACAGGGTTGAATGAAAAACTGTTTTTT. Amino acid sequence: CATSRTGLNEKLFF.

This clonotype appeared a single time. This chain uses TRBV2 with TRBJ2-7, with D perhaps matching TRBD2 (6 bases). This CDR3 region has 13 residues. CDR1 and CDR2 (germline): SNHLY, FYNNEI. V gave up 7 bases and J gave up 3 bases, with 13 bases separating them. The CDR3: CASILRGGYEQYF. The CDR3 bases are TGTGCCAGCATTTTGCGGGGAGGCTACGAGCAGTACTTC. The variable domain in full, with the rest retrieved from reference TRBV2 and TRBJ2-7, is EPEVTQTPSHQVTQMGQEVILRCVPISNHLYFYWYRQILGQKVEFLVSFYNNEISEKSEIFDDQFSVERPDGSNFTLKIRSTKLEDSAMYFCASILRGGYEQYFGPGTRLTVT.

This clonotype has only a few counts. The genes are TRBV28 and TRBJ1-6; possibly TRBD1 for D (6 bases). CDR1 and CDR2 from the germline V gene are MDHEN and SYDVKM. This CDR3 comprises 16 residues. Trimming pared 6 bases from V and 5 bases from J, leaving 17 bases between. CDR3 in DNA: TGTGCCAGCAGCTTAAGGGGGGAGGCGGATAATTCACCCCTCCACTTT. It codes for CASSLRGEADNSPLHF. The variable domain in full, completed from reference TRBV28 and TRBJ1-6, reads DVKVTQSSRYLVKRTGEKVFLECVQDMDHENMFWYRQDPGLGLRLIYFSYDVKMKEKGDIPEGYSVSREKKERFSLILESASTNQTSMYLCASSLRGEADNSPLHFGNGTRLTVT.

This chain connects TRBV5-5 to TRBJ2-7; no definite D call. The CDR3 extends over 14 amino acids. The germline V gene encodes CDR1 SGHKS and CDR2 YYEKEE (reference sequence). Trimming left V 0 bases short and J 3 bases short, with 10 bases between. For the CDR3, the DNA is TGTGCCAGCAGCTTGGGGAACCCTTTCTACGAGCAGTACTTC. It specifies CASSLGNPFYEQYF.

The CDR3 region is CASSRPSSQGARYEQYV. The DNA of the CDR3 is TGTGCCAGCAGCCGCCCCTCCTCACAGGGGGCGCGTTACGAGCAGTACGTC. This rearrangement joins TRBV6-2 or TRBV6-3 to TRBJ2-7; 9 bases agree with TRBD1. J was trimmed by 4 bases and V by 6 bases; bases with no gene match: 16. The CDR3 loop spans 17 amino acids. Germline V gives CDR1 MNHEY, CDR2 SVGEGT.

This sequence joins TRBV7-6 and TRBJ2-7; no clear D. The CDR3 extends over 14 amino acids. Germline V gene lookup returns CDR1 SGHVS and CDR2 FNYEAQ. The germline V and J ends were trimmed by 0 bases and 2 bases, with 8 bases remaining between them. For the CDR3, the DNA is TGTGCCAGCAGCTTAGCCTCGACCCCCTACGAGCAGTACGTC. It codes for CASSLASTPYEQYV.

This clonotype has a count of ten or more. J is TRBJ1-2 and V is TRBV7-6; weak D call: TRBD1 (5 bases). Germline V lookup: CDR1 SGHVS, CDR2 FNYEAQ. This CDR3 comprises 14 residues. V was clipped by 0 bases and J by 6 bases, with 11 bases between them. In DNA, the CDR3 is TGTGCCAGCAGCTTAGCGCCAGGGACGGATGGCTACACCTTC. It encodes CASSLAPGTDGYTF.

CDR3 bases: TGTGCCAGCACCTTCGTGGGCTGGGGCACAGATACGCAGTATTTT. Its translation is CASTFVGWGTDTQYF. The chain combines TRBV7-2 with TRBJ2-3; D is unclear. V was clipped by 7 bases and J by 1 base, with 15 bases between them. The CDR3 totals 15 residues. The germline V gene encodes CDR1 SGHTA and CDR2 FQGNSA.

This clonotype was found a few times. This rearrangement joins TRBV27 to TRBJ1-4; D unresolved. Per the germline V gene, CDR1 is MNHEY and CDR2 is SMNVEV (reference sequence). Trimming removed 8 bases at V and 11 bases at J, with 15 bases between. This CDR3 comprises 12 residues. The DNA for the CDR3 is TGTGCCAGCGGCTTAATAGGGCAGAAACTGTTTTTT. It yields the protein CASGLIGQKLFF.

This chain uses TRBV6-5 with TRBJ1-4; 8 nucleotides align to TRBD1. The CDR3 sequence is 14 residues long. Trimming took 6 bases from V and 8 from J; bases not matched to a gene: 8. The V gene's germline CDR1 is MNHEY and CDR2 SVGAGI. The CDR3 loop is CASSSDRGLEKLFF. In DNA, the CDR3 is TGTGCCAGCAGCTCAGACAGGGGATTAGAAAAACTGTTTTTT.

The chain has TRBV10-3 and TRBJ2-1; a weak D match, TRBD2 (6 bases). This CDR3 contains 14 residues. Looked up from germline, CDR1 is ENHRY and CDR2 is SYGVKD. V lost 9 bases and J 1 base, leaving 13 bases between the germline ends. This chain's CDR3 is CAILAGGSYNEQFF. For the CDR3, the DNA is TGTGCCATTTTAGCAGGAGGGTCCTACAATGAGCAGTTCTTC.

The chain carries TRBV28 and TRBJ1-1; D is perhaps TRBD1 (6 bases). The CDR3 is 15 residues long. The germline V and J ends were trimmed by 6 bases and 3 bases, with 17 bases remaining between them. Per the germline V gene, CDR1 is MDHEN and CDR2 is SYDVKM. The CDR3 nucleotides read TGTGCCAGCAGCCTAACCGGGACATGGCACACTGAAGCTTTCTTT. This gives the protein CASSLTGTWHTEAFF.

The chain employs TRBV27 and TRBJ2-5, with 16 nucleotides matching TRBD2. The trim removed 5 bases at V and 4 bases at J, leaving 7 bases unmatched. Per the germline V gene, CDR1 is MNHEY and CDR2 is SMNVEV (reference sequence). This CDR3 is built from 17 residues. In nucleotides, the CDR3 is TGTGCCAGCAGTCCGCTGGGACTAGCGGGGGGGGGAGAGACCCAGTACTTC. The encoded protein is CASSPLGLAGGGETQYF.

The rearrangement uses TRBV15 and TRBJ1-5; 8 bases align to TRBD1. J lost 7 bases, V lost 4 bases, and 3 bases had no gene match. The CDR3 runs to 13 residues. Germline loops: CDR1 LNHNV, CDR2 YYDKDF (reference sequence). The CDR3 DNA follows: TGTGCCACCAGCATGGACAGGGCCCAGCCCCAGCATTTT. Amino acids: CATSMDRAQPQHF.

V and J are TRBV20-1 and TRBJ1-2, with D uncertain. The germline CDR1 and CDR2 sequences are DFQATT and SNEGSKA (reference sequence). CDR3 length: 13 amino acids. Trimming cost V 5 bases and J 3 bases, with 13 bases left between them. The CDR3: CSAFPSGDYGYTF. CDR3 bases: TGCAGTGCTTTTCCCTCCGGGGACTATGGCTACACCTTC.

The chain carries TRBV13 and TRBJ2-5; 12 positions match TRBD2. With V trimmed by 5 bases and J by 5 bases, 15 bases remained unmatched. Germline values: CDR1 PRHDT, CDR2 FYEKMQ (reference sequence). The CDR3 contains 18 residues. For the CDR3, the DNA is TGTGCCAGCAGCAACCGACTAGCGGGGGTATACCCCCAGGAGACCCAGTACTTC. It translates to CASSNRLAGVYPQETQYF. Full variable domain (missing parts from reference TRBV13 and TRBJ2-5): AAGVIQSPRHLIKEKRETATLKCYPIPRHDTVYWYQQGPGQDPQFLISFYEKMQSDKGSIPDRFSAQQFSDYHSELNMSSLELGDSALYFCASSNRLAGVYPQETQYFGPGTRLLVL.

The CDR3 reads CASTGQNQETQYF. The CDR3 DNA reads as TGTGCCAGCACCGGACAGAACCAAGAGACCCAGTACTTC. The rearrangement uses TRBV2 and TRBJ2-5; D might be TRBD1 (6 bases). The germline CDR1 and CDR2 sequences are SNHLY and FYNNEI. Trimming took 7 bases from V and 0 from J, leaving 9 bases between them. There are 13 residues in the CDR3.

CDR3 loop: CSAASGGALETQYF. In DNA form, the CDR3 reads TGCAGTGCTGCTAGCGGGGGGGCACTAGAGACCCAGTACTTC. This chain links TRBV20-1 with TRBJ2-5; TRBD2 matches at 12 bases. Germline CDR1 reads DFQATT; CDR2 reads SNEGSKA (reference sequence). V shed 5 bases and J 4 bases; nucleotides not matched to a gene: 5. The CDR3 is 14 residues long.

This clonotype was counted between two and nine times. The V and J genes are TRBV27 and TRBJ1-6, with D unresolved. Trimming pared 3 bases from V and 3 bases from J, leaving 15 bases between. The CDR3 extends over 17 amino acids. From germline, CDR1 is MNHEY and CDR2 SMNVEV (reference sequence). The CDR3 DNA follows: TGTGCCAGCAGTTTCCTCCCTTCAGAAATCTATAATTCACCCCTCCACTTT. This encodes CASSFLPSEIYNSPLHF.

In this sample, this clonotype turned up a few times. The CDR3 nucleotides are TGCAGTGCTTCTCGACCTGACACGAACAATCAGCCCCAGCATTTT. The encoded protein is CSASRPDTNNQPQHF. This chain links TRBV20-1 with TRBJ1-5; D is ambiguous. In germline, CDR1 is DFQATT, CDR2 SNEGSKA (reference sequence). Trimming shortened V by 5 bases and J by 3 bases, and 17 bases separated the two germline ends. The CDR3 length is 15 residues.

This clonotype was picked up a small number of times. The rearrangement joins TRBV20-1 to TRBJ1-6, with D unresolved. V lost 0 bases to trimming and J lost 7 bases, with 10 bases between them. Germline lookup yields CDR1 DFQATT and CDR2 SNEGSKA (reference sequence). This CDR3 is built from 14 residues. CDR3 residues: CSARDTGYNSPLHF. As DNA, the CDR3 is TGCAGTGCTAGAGATACCGGGTACAATTCACCCCTCCACTTT.

The CDR3 loop reads CASSDPGTWGKNIQYF. CDR3 sequence (DNA): TGTGCCAGCAGTGACCCCGGGACATGGGGCAAAAACATTCAGTACTTC. This chain joins TRBV25-1 and TRBJ2-4, with D tentatively TRBD1 (6 bases). The CDR3 loop spans 16 amino acids. Between the trimmed V and J ends, which lost 3 bases and 3 bases, there was a span of 15 bases. Germline CDR1 and CDR2: MGHDK and SYGVNS.

This clonotype was counted a few times. V is TRBV28 and J is TRBJ2-1; TRBD1 might be the D (5 bases). Trimming shortened V by 8 bases and J by 0 bases, and 20 bases separated the two germline ends. The CDR3 consists of 17 residues. The germline gives CDR1 MDHEN, CDR2 SYDVKM. The CDR3 here is CASGFDSVTSSYNEQFF. The DNA of the CDR3 is TGTGCCAGCGGCTTCGACAGCGTAACAAGCTCCTACAATGAGCAGTTCTTC.

The CDR3 here is CASNPGTVPTDTQYF. The DNA for the CDR3 is TGTGCCAGCAACCCCGGGACAGTACCCACAGATACGCAGTATTTT. The chain is built from TRBV5-8 and TRBJ2-3, with 7 bases fitting TRBD1. Germline V gene sequence: CDR1 SGHTS, CDR2 YDEGEE. This CDR3 has 15 amino acids. Unmatched junction bases numbered 9, after V lost 6 bases and J lost 2 bases.

This clonotype was seen a few times. This chain connects TRBV12-3 or TRBV12-4 to TRBJ2-1; D gene uncertain. This CDR3 is built from 14 residues. V lost 3 bases, J lost 0 bases, and 6 bases lay in between. This CDR3 reads CASSFLASYNEQFF. CDR3 DNA sequence: TGTGCCAGCAGTTTCTTGGCCTCCTACAATGAGCAGTTCTTC.

Ten or more counts support this clonotype. Here the CDR3 reads CASSPLAGGPHSYNEQFF. In DNA, the CDR3 is TGTGCCAGCAGCCCCCTAGCGGGGGGGCCACATTCCTACAATGAGCAGTTCTTC. The chain combines TRBV12-3 or TRBV12-4 with TRBJ2-1, with 12 positions matching TRBD2. The CDR3 loop spans 18 amino acids. Trimming took 6 bases from V and 1 from J; bases not matched to a gene: 10.

V usage is TRBV27 and J usage is TRBJ1-4; weak D call: TRBD1 (5 bases). There are 14 residues in the CDR3. Germline V gene sequence: CDR1 MNHEY, CDR2 SMNVEV (reference sequence). Trimming took off 2 bases at V and 11 bases at J, with 15 bases between the two ends. The CDR3 loop reads CASSLGSGLGKLFF. For the CDR3, the DNA is TGTGCCAGCAGTTTAGGGTCAGGGTTGGGGAAACTGTTTTTT.

The chain recombines TRBV12-3 or TRBV12-4 with TRBJ2-2; 8 bases match TRBD1. This CDR3 is built from 15 residues. With V trimmed by 7 bases and J by 3 bases, 7 bases remained unmatched. Written as DNA, the CDR3 is TGTGCCAGCATCCAAACAGGGGGGCACACCGGGGAGCTGTTTTTT. As protein: CASIQTGGHTGELFF.

This clonotype is a singleton in its sample. The chain employs TRBV19 and TRBJ2-1; D is possibly TRBD2 (7 bases). Trimming shortened V by 1 base and J by 6 bases, and 19 bases separated the two germline ends. The CDR3 extends over 17 amino acids. Germline V lookup: CDR1 LNHDA, CDR2 SQIVND (reference sequence). In nucleotides, the CDR3 is TGTGCCAGTAGTATAGCCTGGGGGGGGGGGGCTTCCAATGAGCAGTTCTTC. Encoded protein: CASSIAWGGGASNEQFF. Looking up the rest from reference TRBV19 and TRBJ2-1 gives the full variable domain: DGGITQSPKYLFRKEGQNVTLSCEQNLNHDAMYWYRQDPGQGLRLIYYSQIVNDFQKGDIAEGYSVSREKKESFPLTVTSAQKNPTAFYLCASSIAWGGGASNEQFFGPGTRLTVL.